The rows below give T cell receptor beta chains drawn from one sample of a study of T cell responses to AZD1222 COVID-19 vaccine. Data came from immunoSEQ multiplex PCR; TCRdb stores just in-frame clones and leaves some out. Here the sample spans 100,000 to 120,000 clones, roughly 88% being singletons. The sequencing here drew on peripheral blood, taken on day 0 of AZD1222 vaccination. The receptors were sampled from an adult in good health. Each CDR3 is given with its conserved first and last residue. The order of the fields is V gene, CDR3 length, D gene, J gene, clone size, CDR3 protein, CDR3 DNA. The D gene is left open where the match is weak. A clone size is listed for some rows: how often the clone was seen (once, few, many), or a class if it is expanded.

V gene: TRBV5-1
CDR3 length: 15
D gene: -
J gene: TRBJ2-1
clone size: -
CDR3 protein: CASSLVLGSNNEQFF
CDR3 DNA: TGCGCCAGCAGCTTGGTTTTGGGGTCCAACAATGAGCAGTTCTTC

V gene: TRBV10-3
CDR3 length: 14
D gene: TRBD1
J gene: TRBJ1-6
clone size: once
CDR3 protein: CAIRRGQGNSPLHF
CDR3 DNA: TGTGCCATCAGGCGGGGACAGGGAAATTCACCCCTCCACTTT

V gene: TRBV4-1
CDR3 length: 14
D gene: -
J gene: TRBJ1-4
clone size: once
CDR3 protein: CASSQENRVEKLFF
CDR3 DNA: TGCGCCAGCAGCCAAGAGAACCGGGTCGAAAAACTGTTTTTT

V gene: TRBV29-1
CDR3 length: 12
D gene: TRBD1
J gene: TRBJ1-2
clone size: -
CDR3 protein: CSARDSDYGYTF
CDR3 DNA: TGCAGCGCCAGGGACAGCGACTATGGCTACACCTTC

V gene: TRBV9
CDR3 length: 14
D gene: TRBD1
J gene: TRBJ1-1
clone size: -
CDR3 protein: CASSRQGTNTEAFF
CDR3 DNA: TGTGCCAGCAGCAGACAGGGAACGAACACTGAAGCTTTCTTT

V gene: TRBV28
CDR3 length: 15
D gene: -
J gene: TRBJ2-7
clone size: -
CDR3 protein: CASSTTIYLSYEQYF
CDR3 DNA: TGTGCCAGCAGTACTACGATATACCTCTCCTACGAGCAGTACTTC

V gene: TRBV28
CDR3 length: 13
D gene: -
J gene: TRBJ2-7
clone size: -
CDR3 protein: CASSLAGPYEQYF
CDR3 DNA: TGTGCCAGCAGTTTAGCCGGGCCATACGAGCAGTACTTC

V gene: TRBV7-2
CDR3 length: 16
D gene: TRBD1
J gene: TRBJ1-3
clone size: -
CDR3 protein: CASSLVEGGTGNTIYF
CDR3 DNA: TGTGCCAGCAGCTTAGTGGAAGGGGGCACTGGAAACACCATATATTTT

V gene: TRBV28
CDR3 length: 12
D gene: -
J gene: TRBJ1-1
clone size: -
CDR3 protein: CASSSGPGQAFF
CDR3 DNA: TGTGCCAGCAGTTCCGGCCCAGGGCAAGCTTTCTTT

V gene: TRBV3-1/TRBV3-2
CDR3 length: 17
D gene: TRBD1
J gene: TRBJ2-6
clone size: -
CDR3 protein: CASSPRTGATGANVLTF
CDR3 DNA: TGTGCCAGCAGCCCGCGGACAGGGGCAACAGGGGCCAACGTCCTGACTTTC

V gene: TRBV25-1
CDR3 length: 12
D gene: -
J gene: TRBJ2-2
clone size: -
CDR3 protein: CASTEDTGELFF
CDR3 DNA: TGTGCCAGCACAGAAGACACCGGGGAGCTGTTTTTT

V gene: TRBV5-1
CDR3 length: 14
D gene: TRBD1
J gene: TRBJ1-2
clone size: once
CDR3 protein: CASSPGQGALGYTF
CDR3 DNA: TGCGCCAGCAGCCCGGGACAGGGGGCGCTTGGCTACACCTTC

V gene: TRBV4-1
CDR3 length: 17
D gene: TRBD2
J gene: TRBJ2-7
clone size: -
CDR3 protein: CASSQAHLAGGVYEQYF
CDR3 DNA: TGCGCCAGCAGCCAAGCCCACCTAGCGGGGGGGGTGTACGAGCAGTACTTC

V gene: TRBV19
CDR3 length: 13
D gene: -
J gene: TRBJ2-5
clone size: -
CDR3 protein: CASSTGEKETQYF
CDR3 DNA: TGTGCCAGTAGTACAGGGGAGAAAGAGACCCAGTACTTC

V gene: TRBV19
CDR3 length: 13
D gene: -
J gene: TRBJ1-2
clone size: -
CDR3 protein: CASNQGKYDGYTF
CDR3 DNA: TGTGCCAGTAATCAGGGGAAGTATGATGGCTACACCTTC

V gene: TRBV5-1
CDR3 length: 13
D gene: TRBD1
J gene: TRBJ1-2
clone size: -
CDR3 protein: CASSSGQTYGYTF
CDR3 DNA: TGCGCCAGCAGCTCGGGACAGACCTATGGCTACACCTTC

V gene: TRBV7-7
CDR3 length: 15
D gene: -
J gene: TRBJ2-5
clone size: -
CDR3 protein: CANEPLYRVSETQYF
CDR3 DNA: TGTGCTAACGAACCACTTTACAGGGTTTCCGAGACCCAGTACTTC

V gene: TRBV28
CDR3 length: 14
D gene: TRBD2
J gene: TRBJ2-7
clone size: -
CDR3 protein: CASRQREGVYEQYF
CDR3 DNA: TGTGCCAGCAGGCAGCGGGAGGGGGTTTACGAGCAGTACTTC

V gene: TRBV6-5
CDR3 length: 16
D gene: TRBD1
J gene: TRBJ1-1
clone size: -
CDR3 protein: CASSWDRWKMNTEAFF
CDR3 DNA: TGTGCCAGCAGTTGGGACAGGTGGAAGATGAACACTGAAGCTTTCTTT

V gene: TRBV5-5
CDR3 length: 17
D gene: TRBD2
J gene: TRBJ2-3
clone size: -
CDR3 protein: CASSLLGTSDATDTQYF
CDR3 DNA: TGTGCCAGCAGCTTGTTGGGGACTAGCGATGCCACAGATACGCAGTATTTT

V gene: TRBV6-6
CDR3 length: 13
D gene: -
J gene: TRBJ1-6
clone size: -
CDR3 protein: CASRDTDNSPLHF
CDR3 DNA: TGTGCCAGCAGAGACACCGATAATTCACCCCTCCACTTT

V gene: TRBV7-9
CDR3 length: 17
D gene: TRBD1
J gene: TRBJ1-4
clone size: -
CDR3 protein: CASSLVLGTGVNEKLFF
CDR3 DNA: TGTGCCAGCAGCTTAGTACTAGGGACAGGGGTTAATGAAAAACTGTTTTTT